One sample yielded the 3 T cell receptor beta chains listed below, sequenced in a study of T cell responses to AZD1222 COVID-19 vaccine. The repertoire was sequenced with immunoSEQ multiplex PCR; TCRdb's copy has only in-frame clones and lacks some. The data hold around 99,000 clones, with about 90% observed a single time. The material was peripheral blood, obtained on day 0 of AZD1222 vaccination. The receptors derive from an adult in good health.

In its sample, this clone was seen once. The V call is TRBV11-2, the J call TRBJ1-1; D is undetermined. The CDR3 runs 16 residues. In germline, CDR1 is SGHAT, CDR2 FQNNGV. V dropped 0 bases and J dropped 0 bases, with 11 bases sitting between them. The CDR3 reads CASSLDLRPMNTEAFF. DNA for the CDR3: TGTGCCAGCAGCTTAGATTTACGGCCAATGAACACTGAAGCTTTCTTT.

The V gene is TRBV18, the J gene TRBJ2-1, with unresolved D. The CDR3 spans 13 residues. Per the germline V gene, CDR1 is KGHSH and CDR2 is LQKENI. With 6 bases removed from V and 5 bases from J, the gap between germline ends came to 11 bases. This CDR3 reads CASSLGQDNEQFF. The CDR3 nucleotides are TGTGCCAGCTCCCTAGGGCAGGACAATGAGCAGTTCTTC. The full variable domain, completed using reference TRBV18 and TRBJ2-1, is NAGVMQNPRHLVRRRGQEARLRCSPMKGHSHVYWYRQLPEEGLKFMVYLQKENIIDESGMPKERFSAEFPKEGPSILRIQQVVRGDSAAYFCASSLGQDNEQFFGPGTRLTVL.

V and J are TRBV7-8 and TRBJ1-1; 9 bases agree with TRBD1. V was clipped by 5 bases and J by 0 bases; unmatched bases: 7. This CDR3 is 16 amino acids long. Germline CDR1 is SGHVS and CDR2 is FQNEAQ. The CDR3 loop reads CASSARRDRVNTEAFF. CDR3 DNA sequence: TGTGCCAGCAGCGCCCGCCGGGACAGGGTGAACACTGAAGCTTTCTTT.